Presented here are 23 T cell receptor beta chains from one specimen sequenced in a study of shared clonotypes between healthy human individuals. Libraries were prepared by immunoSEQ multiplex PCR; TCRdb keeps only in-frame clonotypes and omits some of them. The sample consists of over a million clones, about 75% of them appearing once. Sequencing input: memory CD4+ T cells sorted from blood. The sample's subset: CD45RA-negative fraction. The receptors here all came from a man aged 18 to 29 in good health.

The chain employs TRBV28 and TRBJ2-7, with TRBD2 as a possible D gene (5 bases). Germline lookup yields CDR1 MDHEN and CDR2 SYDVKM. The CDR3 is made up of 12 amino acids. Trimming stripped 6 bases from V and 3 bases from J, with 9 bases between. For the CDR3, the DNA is TGTGCCAGCAGCGGACTTAACTACGAGCAGTACTTC. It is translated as CASSGLNYEQYF.

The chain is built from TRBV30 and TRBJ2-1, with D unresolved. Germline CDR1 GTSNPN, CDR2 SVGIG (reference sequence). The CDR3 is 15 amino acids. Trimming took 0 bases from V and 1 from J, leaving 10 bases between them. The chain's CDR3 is CAWSVGGTSYNEQFF. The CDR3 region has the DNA TGTGCCTGGAGTGTAGGTGGTACGTCCTACAATGAGCAGTTCTTC.

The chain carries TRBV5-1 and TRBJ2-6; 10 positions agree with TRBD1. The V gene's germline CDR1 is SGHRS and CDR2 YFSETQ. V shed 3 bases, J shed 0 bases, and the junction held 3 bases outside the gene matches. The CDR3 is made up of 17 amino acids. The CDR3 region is CASSWDRGPSGANVLTF. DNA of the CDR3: TGCGCCAGCAGCTGGGACAGGGGACCCTCTGGGGCCAACGTCCTGACTTTC.

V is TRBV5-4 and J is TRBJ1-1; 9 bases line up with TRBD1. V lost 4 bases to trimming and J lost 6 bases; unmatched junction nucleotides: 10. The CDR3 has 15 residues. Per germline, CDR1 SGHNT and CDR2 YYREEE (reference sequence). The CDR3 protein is CASSPTGGGEAEAFF. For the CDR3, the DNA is TGTGCCAGCAGCCCGACAGGGGGAGGGGAGGCTGAAGCTTTCTTT. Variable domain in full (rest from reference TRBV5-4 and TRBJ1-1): ETGVTQSPTHLIKTRGQQVTLRCSSQSGHNTVSWYQQALGQGPQFIFQYYREEENGRGNFPPRFSGLQFPNYSSELNVNALELDDSALYLCASSPTGGGEAEAFFGQGTRLTVV.

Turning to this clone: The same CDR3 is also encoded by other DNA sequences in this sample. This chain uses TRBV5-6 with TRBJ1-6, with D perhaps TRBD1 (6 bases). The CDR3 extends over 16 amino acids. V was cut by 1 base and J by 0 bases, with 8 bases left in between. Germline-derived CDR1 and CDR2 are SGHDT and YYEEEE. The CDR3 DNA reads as TGTGCCAGCAGCTTGCAGGGGAGCTCCTATAATTCACCCCTCCACTTT. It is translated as CASSLQGSSYNSPLHF.

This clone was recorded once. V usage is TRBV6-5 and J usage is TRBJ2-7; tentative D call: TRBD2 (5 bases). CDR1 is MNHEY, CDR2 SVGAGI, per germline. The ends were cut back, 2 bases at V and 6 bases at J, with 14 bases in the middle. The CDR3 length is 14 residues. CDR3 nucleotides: TGTGCCAGCAGTTACGGTACTAGTAACGCCGAGCAGTACTTC. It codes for CASSYGTSNAEQYF.

CDR3 in DNA: TGTGCCAGCAGCCCTAACTTATATGGCTACACCTTC. It yields the protein CASSPNLYGYTF. This sequence joins TRBV7-2 and TRBJ1-2, with no clear D. Germline CDR1 and CDR2: SGHTA and FQGNSA. V dropped 5 bases and J dropped 5 bases, with 9 bases sitting between them. This CDR3 is built from 12 residues.

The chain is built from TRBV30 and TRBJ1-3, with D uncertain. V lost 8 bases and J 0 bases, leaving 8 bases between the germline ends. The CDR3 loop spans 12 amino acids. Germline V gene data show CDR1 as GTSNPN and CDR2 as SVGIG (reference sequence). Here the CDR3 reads CAHTYSGNTIYF. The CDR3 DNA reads TGTGCCCATACCTACTCTGGAAACACCATATATTTT.

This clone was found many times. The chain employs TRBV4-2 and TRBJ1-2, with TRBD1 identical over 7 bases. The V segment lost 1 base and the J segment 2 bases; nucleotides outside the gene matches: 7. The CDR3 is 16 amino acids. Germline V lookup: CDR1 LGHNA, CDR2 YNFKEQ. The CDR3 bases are TGTGCCAGCAGCCAAGGGGGGTTGACAGGGAACTATGGCTACACCTTC. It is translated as CASSQGGLTGNYGYTF.

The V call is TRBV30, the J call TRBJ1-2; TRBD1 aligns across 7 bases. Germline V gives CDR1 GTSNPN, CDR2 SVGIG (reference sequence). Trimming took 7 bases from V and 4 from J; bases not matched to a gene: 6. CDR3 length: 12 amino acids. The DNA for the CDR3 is TGTGCCTACTCCGGGACAGTCTATGGCTACACCTTC. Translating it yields CAYSGTVYGYTF.

This CDR3 is CASSEGQGIAFF. CDR3 bases: TGTGCCAGCTCAGAGGGACAGGGGATTGCTTTCTTT. The J gene is TRBJ1-1, the V gene TRBV18, with 10 bases aligning to TRBD1. The V segment lost 5 bases and the J segment 11 bases; nucleotides outside the gene matches: 5. The CDR3 runs 12 residues. Germline V lookup: CDR1 KGHSH, CDR2 LQKENI.

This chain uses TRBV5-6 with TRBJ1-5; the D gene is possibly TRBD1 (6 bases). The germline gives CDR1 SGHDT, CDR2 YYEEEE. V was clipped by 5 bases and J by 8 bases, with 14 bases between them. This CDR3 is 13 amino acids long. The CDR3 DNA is TGTGCCAGCAGTTCTGGGGGCTTCAAGCCCCAGCATTTT. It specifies CASSSGGFKPQHF.

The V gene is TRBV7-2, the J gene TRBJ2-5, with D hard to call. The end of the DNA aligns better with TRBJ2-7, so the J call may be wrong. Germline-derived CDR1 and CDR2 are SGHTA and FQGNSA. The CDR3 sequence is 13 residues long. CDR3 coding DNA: TGTGCCAGCAGCAGGGATCAAGGCTACGAGCAGTACTTC. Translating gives CASSRDQGYEQYF.

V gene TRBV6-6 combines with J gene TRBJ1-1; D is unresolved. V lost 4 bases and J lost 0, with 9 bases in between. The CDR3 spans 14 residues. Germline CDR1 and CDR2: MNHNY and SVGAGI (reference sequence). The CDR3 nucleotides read TGTGCCAGCAGTTTGACGGCCATGAACACTGAAGCTTTCTTT. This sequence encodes CASSLTAMNTEAFF.

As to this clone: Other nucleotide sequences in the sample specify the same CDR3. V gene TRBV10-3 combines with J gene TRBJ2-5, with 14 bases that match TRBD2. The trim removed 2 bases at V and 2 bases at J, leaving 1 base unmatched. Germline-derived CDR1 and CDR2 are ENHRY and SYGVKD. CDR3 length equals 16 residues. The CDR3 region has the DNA TGTGCCATCAGTGAGGGACTAGCGGGGGGTCAAGAGACCCAGTACTTC. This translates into CAISEGLAGGQETQYF.

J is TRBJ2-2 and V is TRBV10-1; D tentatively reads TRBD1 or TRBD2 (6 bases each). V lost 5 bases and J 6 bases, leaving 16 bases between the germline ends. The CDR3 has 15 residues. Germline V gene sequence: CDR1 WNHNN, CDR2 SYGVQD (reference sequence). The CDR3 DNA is TGCGCCAGCAGTCCCGGGGGCAGGGAGGCCGGGGAGCTGTTTTTT. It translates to CASSPGGREAGELFF.

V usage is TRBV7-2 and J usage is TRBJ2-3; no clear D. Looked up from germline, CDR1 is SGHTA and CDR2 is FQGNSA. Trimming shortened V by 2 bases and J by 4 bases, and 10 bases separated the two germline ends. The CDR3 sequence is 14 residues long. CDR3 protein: CASSLMAAPDTQYF. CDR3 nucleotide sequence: TGTGCCAGCAGCTTAATGGCCGCCCCAGATACGCAGTATTTT.

The CDR3 spells CASSQTGPPVDTQYF. The CDR3, as DNA: TGCGCCAGCAGTCAAACAGGGCCGCCGGTAGATACGCAGTATTTT. V is TRBV5-1 and J is TRBJ2-3; D possibly corresponds to TRBD1 (6 bases). V was cut by 5 bases and J by 5 bases, with 18 bases left in between. This CDR3 has 15 residues. Germline V gene lookup returns CDR1 SGHRS and CDR2 YFSETQ.

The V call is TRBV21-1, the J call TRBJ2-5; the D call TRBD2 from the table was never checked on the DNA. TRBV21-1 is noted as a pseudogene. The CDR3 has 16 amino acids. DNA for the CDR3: TGTGCCAGCAGCAAAGCGGGAGGGGGTCGGCAAGAGACCCAGTACTTC. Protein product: CASSKAGGGRQETQYF.

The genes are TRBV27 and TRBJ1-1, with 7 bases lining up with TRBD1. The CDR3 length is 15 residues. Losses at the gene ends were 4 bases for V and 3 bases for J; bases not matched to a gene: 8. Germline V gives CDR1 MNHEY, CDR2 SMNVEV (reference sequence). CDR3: CASSSRTGRDTEAFF. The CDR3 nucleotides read TGTGCCAGCAGTTCCCGGACAGGCCGGGACACTGAAGCTTTCTTT.

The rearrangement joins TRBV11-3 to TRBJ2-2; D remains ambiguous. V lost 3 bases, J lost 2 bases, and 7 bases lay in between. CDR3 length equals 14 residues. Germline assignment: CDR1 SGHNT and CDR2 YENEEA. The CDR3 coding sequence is TGTGCCAGCAGCTTCGACACTAACACCGGGGAGCTGTTTTTT. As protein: CASSFDTNTGELFF.

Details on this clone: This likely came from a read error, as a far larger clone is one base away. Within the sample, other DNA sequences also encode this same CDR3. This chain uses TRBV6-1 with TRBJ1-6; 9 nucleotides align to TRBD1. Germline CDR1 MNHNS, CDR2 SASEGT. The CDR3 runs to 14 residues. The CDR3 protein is CASTWTGEYSPLHF. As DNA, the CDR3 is TGTGCCAGCACTTGGACAGGGGAATATTCACCCCTTCACTTT.

Here the CDR3 reads CASTLRTWGETQYF. CDR3 DNA: TGCGCCAGCACCCTGCGGACGTGGGGGGAGACCCAGTACTTC. The genes are TRBV5-1 and TRBJ2-5; D assignment may be TRBD1 or TRBD2 (5 bases each). Germline V lookup: CDR1 SGHRS, CDR2 YFSETQ. The CDR3 spans 14 residues. The V and J ends lost 6 bases and 5 bases respectively, with 17 bases between them.